This T cell receptor beta chain was profiled in a study of lymphopenia after photon versus proton radiotherapy (dated by TCRdb to between 2018 and 2020). Regarding the complete study: The immunological effects of photon versus proton radiation therapy were compared in patients with gastrointestinal tumors who developed high-grade lymphopenia. A cohort of some 20 patients with gastrointestinal tumors who received either photon or proton therapy and subsequently developed lymphopenia was included. The study was designed to characterize how the impact on the immune system differs between the two radiation modalities. The research as a whole found: Across the cohort, a larger post-nadir drop in TCR diversity was inversely correlated with overall survival time among patients who died. After the lymphocyte count nadir, photon-treated repertoires showed oligoclonal expansion, especially of CD8+ Temra cells, which drove the drop in diversity. During treatment, patients who received photon therapy lost naive T cells and TCR diversity and gained effector/memory populations, whereas patients who received proton therapy remained relatively stable. The survival association was assessed only in patients who died, and the authors presented better survival with proton therapy as a possibility rather than a demonstrated result.

Receptors were amplified or captured by the immunoSEQ multiplex PCR assay. T cell repertoires were profiled with deep sequencing of rearranged TCR beta loci together with multiparametric flow cytometry. TCRdb retrieved this table from immuneACCESS and kept in-frame rearrangements only. Not all clones are present; in checked studies, unresolved V genes account for under half, and no reason is known for the remainder. This sample gives 150,000 to 200,000 clones in total; about nine tenths of them show up just once. The ten largest make up about 4.7% of the sample. Germline trimming: 3 bases from V, 6 bases from J; junction bases outside gene matches: 12. The CDR3 measures 15 amino acids from cysteine to phenylalanine. Just CDR3 DNA is preserved here, 45 bases in frame from base 1. Reading the germline V gene (reference sequence) gives CDR1 SGHKS and CDR2 YYEKEE. Remarks on this clone: Its target antigen remains unknown. Per-nucleotide qualities are absent, and no much larger clonotype sits a single base away.

The source of this sequence is a man aged 50 to 60 with gastric cancer. The rearrangement combines TRBV5-5 with TRBJ2-7; 7 middle bases align to TRBD1. The input for sequencing was peripheral blood, taken from a patient treated with photon-based radiotherapy. The DNA sequence is TGTGCCAGCAGCTACCGGACAGGACCCTCGGGCGAGCAGTACTTC. Translation gives CASSYRTGPSGEQYF.